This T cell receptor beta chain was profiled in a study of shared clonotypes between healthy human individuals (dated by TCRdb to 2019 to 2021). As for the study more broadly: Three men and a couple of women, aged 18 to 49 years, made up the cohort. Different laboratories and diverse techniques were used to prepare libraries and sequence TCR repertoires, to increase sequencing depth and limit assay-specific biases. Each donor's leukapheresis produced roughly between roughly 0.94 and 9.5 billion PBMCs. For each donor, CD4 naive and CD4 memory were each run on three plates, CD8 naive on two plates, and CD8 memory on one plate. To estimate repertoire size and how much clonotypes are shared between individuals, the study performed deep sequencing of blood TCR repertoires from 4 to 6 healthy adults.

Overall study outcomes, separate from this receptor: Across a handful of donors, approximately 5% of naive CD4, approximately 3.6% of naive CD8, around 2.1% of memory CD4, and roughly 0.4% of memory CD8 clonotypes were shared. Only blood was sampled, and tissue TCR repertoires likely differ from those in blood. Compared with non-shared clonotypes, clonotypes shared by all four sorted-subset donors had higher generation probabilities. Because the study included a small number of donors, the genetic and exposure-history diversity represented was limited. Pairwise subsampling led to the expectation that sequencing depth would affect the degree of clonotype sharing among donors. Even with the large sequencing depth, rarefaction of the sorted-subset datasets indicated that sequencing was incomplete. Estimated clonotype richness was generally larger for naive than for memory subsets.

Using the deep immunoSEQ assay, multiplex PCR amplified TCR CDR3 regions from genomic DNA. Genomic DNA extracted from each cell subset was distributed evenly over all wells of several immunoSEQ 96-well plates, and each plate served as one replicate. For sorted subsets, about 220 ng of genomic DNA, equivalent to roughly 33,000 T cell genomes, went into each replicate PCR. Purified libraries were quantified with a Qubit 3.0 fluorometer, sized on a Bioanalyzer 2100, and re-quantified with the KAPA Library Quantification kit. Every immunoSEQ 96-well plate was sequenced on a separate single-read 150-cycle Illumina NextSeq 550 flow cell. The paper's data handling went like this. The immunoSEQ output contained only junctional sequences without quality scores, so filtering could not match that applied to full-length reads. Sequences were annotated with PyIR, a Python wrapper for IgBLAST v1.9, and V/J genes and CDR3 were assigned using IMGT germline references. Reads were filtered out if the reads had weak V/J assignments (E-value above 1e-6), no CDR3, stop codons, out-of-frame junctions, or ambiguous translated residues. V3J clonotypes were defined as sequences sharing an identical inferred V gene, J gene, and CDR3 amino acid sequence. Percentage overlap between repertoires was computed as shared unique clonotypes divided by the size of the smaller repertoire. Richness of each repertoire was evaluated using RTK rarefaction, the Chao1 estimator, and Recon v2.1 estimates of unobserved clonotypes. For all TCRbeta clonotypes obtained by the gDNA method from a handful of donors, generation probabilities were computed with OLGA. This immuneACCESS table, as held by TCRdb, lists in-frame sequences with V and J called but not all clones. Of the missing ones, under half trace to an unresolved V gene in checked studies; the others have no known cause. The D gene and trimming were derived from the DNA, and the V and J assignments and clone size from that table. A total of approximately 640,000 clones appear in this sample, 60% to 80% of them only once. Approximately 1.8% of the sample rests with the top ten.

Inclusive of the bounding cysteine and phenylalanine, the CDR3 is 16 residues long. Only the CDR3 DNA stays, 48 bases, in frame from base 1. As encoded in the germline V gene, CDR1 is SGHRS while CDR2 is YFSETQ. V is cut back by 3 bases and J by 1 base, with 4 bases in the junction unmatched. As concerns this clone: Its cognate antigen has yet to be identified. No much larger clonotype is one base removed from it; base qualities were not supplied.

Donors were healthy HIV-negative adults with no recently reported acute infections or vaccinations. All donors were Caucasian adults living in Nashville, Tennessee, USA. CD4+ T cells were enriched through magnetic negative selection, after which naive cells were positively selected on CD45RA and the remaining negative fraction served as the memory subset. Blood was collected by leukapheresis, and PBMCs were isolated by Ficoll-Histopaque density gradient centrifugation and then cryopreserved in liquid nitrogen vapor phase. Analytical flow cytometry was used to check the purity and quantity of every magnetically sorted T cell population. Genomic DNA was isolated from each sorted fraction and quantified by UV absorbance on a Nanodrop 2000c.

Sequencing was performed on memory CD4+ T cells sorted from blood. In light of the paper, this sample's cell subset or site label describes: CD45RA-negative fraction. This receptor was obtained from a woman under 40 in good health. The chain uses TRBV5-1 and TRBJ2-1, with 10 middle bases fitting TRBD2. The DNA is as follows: TGCGCCAGCAGCTCTCGACTAGCGGGTTCCTACAATGAGCAGTTCTTC. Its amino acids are CASSSRLAGSYNEQFF.